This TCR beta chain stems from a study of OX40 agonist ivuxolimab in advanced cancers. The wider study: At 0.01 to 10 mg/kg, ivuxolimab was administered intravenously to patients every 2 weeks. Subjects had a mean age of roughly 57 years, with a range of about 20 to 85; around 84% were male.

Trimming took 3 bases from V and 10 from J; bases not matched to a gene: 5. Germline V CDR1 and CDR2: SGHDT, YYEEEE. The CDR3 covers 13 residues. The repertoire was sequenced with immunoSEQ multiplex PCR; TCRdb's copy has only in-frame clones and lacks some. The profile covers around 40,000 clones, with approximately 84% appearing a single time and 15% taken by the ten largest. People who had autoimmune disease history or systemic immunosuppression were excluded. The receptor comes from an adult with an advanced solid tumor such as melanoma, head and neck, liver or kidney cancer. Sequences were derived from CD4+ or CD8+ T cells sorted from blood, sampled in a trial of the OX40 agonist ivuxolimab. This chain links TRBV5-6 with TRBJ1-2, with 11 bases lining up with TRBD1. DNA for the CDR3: TGTGCCAGCAGCTGGCGGGACAGGGGGTTCTACACCTTC. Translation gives CASSWRDRGFYTF. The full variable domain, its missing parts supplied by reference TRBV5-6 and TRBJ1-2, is DAGVTQSPTHLIKTRGQQVTLRCSPKSGHDTVSWYQQALGQGPQFIFQYYEEEERQRGNFPDRFSGHQFPNYSSELNVNALLLGDSALYLCASSWRDRGFYTFGSGTRLTVV.